The present TCR beta chain was sequenced within a study of blood T cell repertoires in COVID-19 (TCRdb year 2020). Looking at the study overall: Samples from collaborators originated in the United States, Italy and Spain and spanned both the acute and convalescent phases of COVID-19. The material from the prospective study consisted of cDNA or gDNA derived from T cells, B-cell-depleted T cells, or PBMCs. The dataset comprised deeply sampled blood TCRbeta repertoires from subjects exposed to, actively infected with, or recovered from COVID-19. The repertoires were made available in a free public database intended to serve as a resource for research on the immune response to SARS-CoV-2. The samples were drawn from the first 160 participants of the ongoing ImmuneRACE study and from 950 to 1,500 subjects provided by 6 global collaborators. Sample metadata almost always included a de-identified subject ID, COVID-19 status, age in years and sex. Where HLA class I and class II types were available, the types were taken from metadata supplied by the sample provider, not from assay-based typing. Overall study outcomes, separate from this receptor: The amount of clinical and demographic metadata varied by source and participant and was provided uncurated.

TCRbeta CDR3 regions were amplified from genomic DNA using the immunoSEQ Assay, a bias-controlled multiplex PCR. Regarding the original processing steps: Nucleated cell counts per sample were estimated from amplification of reference gene primers within the assay. Sequence reads were collapsed and filtered to measure the absolute abundance of every unique TCRbeta CDR3 rearrangement. For each sample, productive Simpson clonality was calculated by taking the square root of Simpson's diversity index across productive rearrangements. Imported from immuneACCESS, the table was reduced by TCRdb to in-frame sequences with V and J called. These copies leave out some clones; in studies compared against another copy, an unresolved V gene accounts for under half, and the cause of the remainder is not known. V and J calls and clone size come straight from that table; D and trimming were deduced from the DNA. This sample lists about 160,000 clones; 70% to 85% were detected once. Jointly, the top ten make up over 20% of the sample.

The germline V gene (reference sequence) sets CDR1 to LNHDA and CDR2 to SQIVND. Trimming at the junction amounts to 9 bases on V and 4 bases on J, and the germline ends lie 22 bases apart. There are 17 amino acids in the CDR3, from cysteine to phenylalanine inclusive. CDR3 DNA is the only sequence kept; it has 51 bases, read in frame from the first base. Each collaborating institution followed its own protocols to collect whole blood in K2EDTA tubes. Collaborator samples were shipped for TCRbeta analysis as frozen whole blood, isolated PBMCs, or DNA extracted from either sample type. On this clone itself: Its target antigen remains unknown. The record has no base qualities; no much larger clone is one base away.

Rearrangement joined TRBV19 to TRBJ2-6, and TRBD2 may be the D gene, going by 6 matching bases. The source material was peripheral blood. The sequence was obtained from a woman aged 80 or older with acute or convalescent COVID-19. The CDR3 region has the sequence CASFPNGGTQGANVLTF. The bases read TGTGCCAGCTTTCCCAACGGGGGAACGCAAGGGGCCAACGTCCTGACTTTC.